Listed here are 11 T cell receptor beta chains from one sample, sequenced in a study of blood T cell repertoires in COVID-19. Libraries were prepared by immunoSEQ multiplex PCR; TCRdb keeps only in-frame clonotypes and omits some of them. Of around 56,000 clones in the sample, about 86% were seen once. Sequencing was done on a sample of peripheral blood. These receptors originate from an elderly woman with active or convalescent COVID-19.

The V and J genes are TRBV3-1 (or the pseudogene TRBV3-2) and TRBJ2-1; a possible D gene is TRBD2 (6 bases). CDR1 and CDR2 from the germline V gene are LGHDT and YNNKEL (reference sequence). Between the trimmed V and J ends, which lost 4 bases and 2 bases, there was a span of 15 bases. This CDR3 spans 16 amino acids. The CDR3 region is CASSPGLLGAYNEQFF. CDR3 sequence (DNA): TGTGCCAGCAGCCCGGGACTCCTAGGCGCCTACAATGAGCAGTTCTTC.

The chain uses TRBV5-4 and TRBJ2-1; the match to TRBD2 covers 9 bases. Germline V gives CDR1 SGHNT, CDR2 YYREEE (reference sequence). The CDR3 is 12 residues long. Germline trimming cut 4 bases from V and 9 bases from J; bases unmatched to any gene: 2. The CDR3 sequence is CASSNSGGEQFF. CDR3 DNA: TGTGCCAGCAGCAATAGCGGGGGTGAGCAGTTCTTC.

The chain employs TRBV19 and TRBJ2-7; D might be TRBD1 (5 bases). V was trimmed by 9 bases and J by 3 bases, leaving 18 bases between them. The length of the CDR3 is 14 residues. Per germline, CDR1 LNHDA and CDR2 SQIVND (reference sequence). The CDR3 sequence is CASPTLAGCYEQYF. The CDR3 nucleotides are TGTGCCAGCCCAACATTGGCAGGGTGCTACGAGCAGTACTTC.

The chain uses TRBV4-1 and TRBJ1-5; D remains ambiguous. The V end was cut by 0 bases, the J end by 0 bases, with 9 bases between. Germline V gives CDR1 MGHRA, CDR2 YSYEKL. The CDR3 loop spans 16 amino acids. The CDR3 sequence: CASSQELQNSNQPQHF. DNA of the CDR3: TGCGCCAGCAGCCAAGAGTTACAGAATAGCAATCAGCCCCAGCATTTT.

V and J are TRBV19 and TRBJ2-2, with D perhaps TRBD2 (6 bases). The CDR3 consists of 13 residues. V shed 5 bases and J shed 13 bases, with 17 bases lying between them. CDR1 is LNHDA, CDR2 SQIVND, per germline (reference sequence). This chain's CDR3 is CASSLNEAGWLFF. Here the CDR3 DNA reads TGTGCCAGTAGTCTGAATGAGGCGGGATGGCTGTTTTTT.

The sample holds many counts of this clone. The CDR3 DNA reads as TGTGCCAGCAGTACTCCGGGACACCGCACCTACGAGCAGTACTTC. This codes for CASSTPGHRTYEQYF. The chain employs TRBV2 and TRBJ2-7, with D possibly matching TRBD1 (6 bases). Germline CDR1 reads SNHLY; CDR2 reads FYNNEI. V was trimmed by 5 bases and J by 2 bases, leaving 16 bases between them. This CDR3 contains 15 residues.

The chain couples TRBV5-6 to TRBJ2-7; TRBD2 aligns across 9 bases. The germline V gene has CDR1 SGHDT and CDR2 YYEEEE. This CDR3 is built from 16 residues. V lost 2 bases, J lost 6 bases, and 12 bases stayed unmatched. The CDR3 sequence: CASSFGTSNSPLEQYF. Here the CDR3 DNA reads TGTGCCAGCAGCTTCGGGACTAGCAATTCCCCTCTCGAGCAGTACTTC.

This clone came up a few times. The rearrangement joins TRBV5-4 to TRBJ1-2; the match to TRBD1 covers 7 bases. Trimming took 3 bases from V and 4 from J; bases not matched to a gene: 3. Germline V gene sequence: CDR1 SGHNT, CDR2 YYREEE (reference sequence). The CDR3 length is 13 residues. The CDR3 sequence: CASSSTGAYGYTF. Here the CDR3 DNA reads TGTGCCAGCAGCTCAACAGGGGCCTATGGCTACACCTTC.

The chain uses TRBV12-3 or TRBV12-4 and TRBJ2-1, with D perhaps TRBD2 (6 bases). This CDR3 comprises 13 residues. Trimming pared 3 bases from V and 8 bases from J, leaving 11 bases between. CDR3 sequence reads: CASSFQGGDEQFF. CDR3 coding DNA: TGTGCCAGCAGTTTCCAGGGCGGGGATGAGCAGTTCTTC.

There are a few counts of this clone. The chain carries TRBV7-3 and TRBJ2-3; D perhaps matches TRBD1 (5 bases). Deletions cut 8 bases from V and 1 base from J, with 16 bases between. Looked up from germline, CDR1 is SGHTA and CDR2 is FQGTGA. This CDR3 spans 15 amino acids. CDR3: CASRQGVGGTDTQYF. The CDR3 DNA is TGTGCCAGCCGCCAAGGGGTTGGAGGCACAGATACGCAGTATTTT.

Only one count was recorded for this clone. This chain joins TRBV10-1 and TRBJ2-7; D perhaps matches TRBD1 (6 bases). V was clipped by 4 bases and J by 3 bases, with 10 bases between them. Germline CDR1 WNHNN, CDR2 SYGVQD (reference sequence). The CDR3 covers 13 residues. The DNA for the CDR3 is TGCGCCAGCAGTGCACAGGGTGGCTACGAGCAGTACTTC. Encoded protein: CASSAQGGYEQYF.